This T cell receptor (beta chain) was observed in a study of blood T cell repertoires in COVID-19. Turning to the study itself: Italy, Spain and the United States were the sources of the convalescent and acute COVID-19 samples.

Sequenced by immunoSEQ multiplex PCR; TCRdb stores in-frame clones only, minus some. The table has some 110,000 clones, approximately 80% seen once. The CDR3 covers 17 residues. In germline, CDR1 is LGHDT, CDR2 YNNKEL (reference sequence). Trimming took 4 bases from V and 3 from J; bases not matched to a gene: 5. V and J are TRBV3-1 (or the pseudogene TRBV3-2) and TRBJ2-3, with 15 positions matching TRBD2. Sample: peripheral blood. The clonotype was recovered from a man aged 65 to 79 with active or convalescent COVID-19. The CDR3 coding sequence is TGTGCCAGCAGCCCCGGACTAGCGGGGGGGCAAACAGATACGCAGTATTTT. Translated: CASSPGLAGGQTDTQYF.